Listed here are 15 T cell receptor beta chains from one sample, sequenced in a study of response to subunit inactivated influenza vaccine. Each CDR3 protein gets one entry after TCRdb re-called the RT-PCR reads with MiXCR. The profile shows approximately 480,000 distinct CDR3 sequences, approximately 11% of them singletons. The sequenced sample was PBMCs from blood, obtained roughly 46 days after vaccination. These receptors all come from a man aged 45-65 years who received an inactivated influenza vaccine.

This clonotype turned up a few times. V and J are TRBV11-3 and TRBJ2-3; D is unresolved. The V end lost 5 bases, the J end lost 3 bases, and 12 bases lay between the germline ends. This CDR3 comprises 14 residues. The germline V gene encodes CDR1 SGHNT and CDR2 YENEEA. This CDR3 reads CASSPYSRTDTQYF. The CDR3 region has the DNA TGTGCCAGCAGCCCCTACTCGCGGACAGATACGCAGTATTTT.

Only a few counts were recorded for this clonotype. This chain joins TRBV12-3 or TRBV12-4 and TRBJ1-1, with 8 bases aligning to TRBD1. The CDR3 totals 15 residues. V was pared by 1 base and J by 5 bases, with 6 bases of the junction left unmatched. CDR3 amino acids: CASSLGQGRFTEAFF. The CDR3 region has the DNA TGTGCCAGCAGTTTAGGACAGGGGAGGTTTACTGAAGCTTTCTTT.

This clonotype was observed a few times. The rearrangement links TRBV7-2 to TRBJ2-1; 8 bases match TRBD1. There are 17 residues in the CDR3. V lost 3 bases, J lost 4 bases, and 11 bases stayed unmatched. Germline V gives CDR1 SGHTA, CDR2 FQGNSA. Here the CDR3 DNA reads TGTGCCAGCAGCTTTCAGGGGGCGATAATTTCGTACAATGAGCAGTTCTTC. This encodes CASSFQGAIISYNEQFF.

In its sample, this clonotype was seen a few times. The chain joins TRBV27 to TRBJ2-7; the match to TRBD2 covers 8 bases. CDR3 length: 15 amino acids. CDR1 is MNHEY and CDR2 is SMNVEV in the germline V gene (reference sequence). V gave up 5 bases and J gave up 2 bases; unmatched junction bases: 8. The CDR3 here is CASSPGAGGTYEQYF. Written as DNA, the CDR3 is TGTGCCAGCAGTCCCGGTGCGGGGGGAACCTACGAGCAGTACTTC.

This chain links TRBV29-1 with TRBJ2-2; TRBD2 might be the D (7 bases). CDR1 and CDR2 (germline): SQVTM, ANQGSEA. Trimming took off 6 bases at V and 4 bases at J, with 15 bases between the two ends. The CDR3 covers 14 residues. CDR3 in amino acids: CSVAAGGLTGELFF. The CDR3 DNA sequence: TGCAGCGTCGCAGCCGGGGGGCTCACCGGGGAGCTGTTTTTT.

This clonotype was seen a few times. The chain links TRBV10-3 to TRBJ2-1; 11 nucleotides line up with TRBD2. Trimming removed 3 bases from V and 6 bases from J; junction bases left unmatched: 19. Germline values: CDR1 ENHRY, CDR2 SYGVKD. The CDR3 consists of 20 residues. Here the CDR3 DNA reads TGTGCCATCAGTGAACTTGGACAGAGCGGGACTAGCGGAGCCTTCAATGAGCAGTTCTTC. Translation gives CAISELGQSGTSGAFNEQFF.

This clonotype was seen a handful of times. CDR3 nucleotide sequence: TGTGCCAGCAGTTTACTAGCGGGAGAGAATGAGCAGTTCTTC. Its translation: CASSLLAGENEQFF. This chain connects TRBV28 to TRBJ2-1; 10 nucleotides agree with TRBD2. The CDR3 covers 14 residues. Looked up from germline, CDR1 is MDHEN and CDR2 is SYDVKM. V gave up 2 bases and J gave up 7 bases; unmatched junction bases: 2.

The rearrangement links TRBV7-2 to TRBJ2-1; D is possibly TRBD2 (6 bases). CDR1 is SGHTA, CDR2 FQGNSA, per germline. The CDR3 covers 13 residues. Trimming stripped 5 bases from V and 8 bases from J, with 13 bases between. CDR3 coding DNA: TGTGCCAGCAGCCCCCGCTCGGGGGATGAGCAGTTCTTC. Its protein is CASSPRSGDEQFF.

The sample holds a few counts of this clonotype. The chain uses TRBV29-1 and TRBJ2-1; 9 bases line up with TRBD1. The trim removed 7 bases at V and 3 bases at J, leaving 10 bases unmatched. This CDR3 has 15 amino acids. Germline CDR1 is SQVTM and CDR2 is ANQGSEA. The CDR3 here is CSANTGTGHYNEQFF. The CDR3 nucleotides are TGCAGCGCCAACACCGGGACAGGGCACTACAATGAGCAGTTCTTC.

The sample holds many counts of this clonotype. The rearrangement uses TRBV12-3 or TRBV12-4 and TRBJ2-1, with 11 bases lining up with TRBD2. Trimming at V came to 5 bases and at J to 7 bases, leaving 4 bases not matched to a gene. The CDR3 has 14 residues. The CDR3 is CASSPGLAANEQFF. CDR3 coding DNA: TGTGCCAGCAGTCCGGGACTAGCGGCTAATGAGCAGTTCTTC.

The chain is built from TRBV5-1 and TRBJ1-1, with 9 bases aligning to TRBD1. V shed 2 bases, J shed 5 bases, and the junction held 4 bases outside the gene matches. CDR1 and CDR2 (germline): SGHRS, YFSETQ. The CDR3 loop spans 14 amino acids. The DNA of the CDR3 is TGCGCCAGCAGCTTACAGGGGGCGCCGACTGAAGCTTTCTTT. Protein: CASSLQGAPTEAFF.

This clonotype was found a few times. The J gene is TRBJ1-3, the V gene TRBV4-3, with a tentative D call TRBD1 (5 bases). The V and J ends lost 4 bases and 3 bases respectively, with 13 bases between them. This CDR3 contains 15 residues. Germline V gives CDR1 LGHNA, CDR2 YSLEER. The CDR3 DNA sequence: TGCGCCAGCAGCCTAGGACAAGGCTTTGGAAACACCATATATTTT. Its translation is CASSLGQGFGNTIYF.

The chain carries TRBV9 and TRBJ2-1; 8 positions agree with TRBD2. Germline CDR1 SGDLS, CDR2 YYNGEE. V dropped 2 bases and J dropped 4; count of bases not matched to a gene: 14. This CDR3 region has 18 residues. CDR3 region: CASSVGALSSGKYNEQFF. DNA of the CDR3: TGTGCCAGCAGCGTTGGGGCCCTTAGTAGCGGGAAGTACAATGAGCAGTTCTTC.

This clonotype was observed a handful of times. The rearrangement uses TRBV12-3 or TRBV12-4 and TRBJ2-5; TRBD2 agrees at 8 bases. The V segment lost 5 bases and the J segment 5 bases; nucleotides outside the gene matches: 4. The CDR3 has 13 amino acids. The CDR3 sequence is CASSPGGVETQYF. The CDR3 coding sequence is TGTGCCAGCAGTCCCGGGGGGGTGGAGACCCAGTACTTC.

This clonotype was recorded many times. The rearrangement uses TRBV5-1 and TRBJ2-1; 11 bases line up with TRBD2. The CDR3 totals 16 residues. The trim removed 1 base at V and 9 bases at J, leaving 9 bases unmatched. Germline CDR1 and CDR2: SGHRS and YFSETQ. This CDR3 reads CASSLQTSGTGGEQFF. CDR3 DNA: TGCGCCAGCAGCTTGCAGACTAGCGGGACCGGGGGTGAGCAGTTCTTC.